This note documents a single T cell receptor (beta chain) sequence. Antigen specificity is unknown. These data come from a study of CD8 T cells in Susac syndrome. Study-level background: Patients with Susac syndrome were, at the time of blood collection, therapy-naive, maintained on corticosteroids, or maintained on intravenous immunoglobulin alone.

The CDR3 is 13 amino acids. In germline, CDR1 is DFQATT, CDR2 SNEGSKA (reference sequence). An input of roughly 0.5 to 1 ug of RNA was subjected to reverse transcription using random hexamers. The method of amplification for TCR beta CDR3 was immunoSEQ multiplex PCR, covering 54 Vbeta and 13 Jbeta. Via MiXCR, TCRdb re-called the immunoSEQ multiplex PCR reads, giving one row per CDR3 protein. The sample carries some 150,000 distinct CDR3 sequences, around 95% recorded once. General study points: Individuals included in the TCR sequencing and HLA analysis were acknowledged by the study to be relatively few in number.

The chain couples TRBV20-1 to TRBJ1-1; 8 bases match TRBD1. This clonotype was sampled from a human donor with Susac syndrome. The sequenced sample was CD4+ T cells from PBMCs. In nucleotides, the CDR3 is TGCATCCCATTCCAGGGGGCGTTTACTGAAGCTTTCTTT. Protein sequence: CIPFQGAFTEAFF.